This TCR beta chain was identified during a study of cytomegalovirus exposure and HLA in healthy donors. A multiplex PCR was run with 60 Vbeta primers and 13 Jbeta primers. Generated by immunoSEQ multiplex PCR, the TCRdb table keeps only in-frame clones and is missing some. This table has tens of thousands of clones, about 76% appearing once. J was trimmed by 4 bases and V by 5 bases; bases with no gene match: 7. The CDR3 contains 15 residues. Germline V gives CDR1 MDHEN, CDR2 SYDVKM. The V and J genes are TRBV28 and TRBJ1-4; 7 positions match TRBD1. This TCR derives from a man younger than 40 in good health and CMV-seropositive. Sequencing used PBMCs. CDR3 sequence (DNA): TGTGCCAGCAGTATTGGACAGGCAAATAATGAAAAACTGTTTTTT. Translation: CASSIGQANNEKLFF.